What follows are 26 T cell receptor beta chains derived from one specimen sequenced in a study of blood T cell repertoires in COVID-19. Data came from immunoSEQ multiplex PCR; TCRdb stores just in-frame clones and leaves some out. The sample includes over 95,000 clones, less than 85% of them seen just once. Sequenced material: peripheral blood. Every receptor here comes from a human donor in a cohort sampled during active COVID-19.

The chain joins TRBV2 to TRBJ2-7; 8 positions agree with TRBD1. This CDR3 has 15 residues. V shed 7 bases, J shed 3 bases, and the junction held 11 bases outside the gene matches. In germline, CDR1 is SNHLY, CDR2 FYNNEI. CDR3 region: CASTGQGAPGYEQYF. Written as DNA, the CDR3 is TGTGCCAGCACGGGGCAGGGGGCCCCGGGCTACGAGCAGTACTTC.

The V gene is TRBV20-1, the J gene TRBJ1-2; D remains ambiguous. V gave up 6 bases and J gave up 8 bases, with 10 bases separating them. CDR1 is DFQATT, CDR2 SNEGSKA, per germline (reference sequence). The CDR3 has 10 amino acids. The CDR3, as DNA: TGCAGTGCGTACAGTTGGGGCTACACCTTC. Its translation is CSAYSWGYTF.

The J gene is TRBJ2-7, the V gene TRBV7-2; TRBD2 aligns across 10 bases. Germline values: CDR1 SGHTA, CDR2 FQGNSA. The V segment lost 5 bases and the J segment 6 bases; nucleotides outside the gene matches: 4. This CDR3 contains 13 residues. In DNA form, the CDR3 reads TGTGCCAGCAGCGTTAGCGGGGGGTTCGAGCAGTACTTC. This sequence encodes CASSVSGGFEQYF. The entire variable domain, with the rest obtained from reference TRBV7-2 and TRBJ2-7, is as follows: GAGVSQSPSNKVTEKGKDVELRCDPISGHTALYWYRQSLGQGLEFLIYFQGNSAPDKSGLPSDRFSAERTGGSVSTLTIQRTQQEDSAVYLCASSVSGGFEQYFGPGTRLTVT.

The chain is built from TRBV7-8 and TRBJ2-3, with D perhaps TRBD2 (5 bases). CDR3 length: 13 amino acids. Germline CDR1 reads SGHVS; CDR2 reads FQNEAQ. V gave up 1 base and J gave up 5 bases, with 7 bases separating them. Here the CDR3 reads CASSLDREDTQYF. The CDR3 DNA is TGTGCCAGCAGCTTAGACCGGGAAGATACGCAGTATTTT.

This clone was recorded only once. The genes are TRBV7-2 and TRBJ2-1; weak D call: TRBD2 (5 bases). Per the germline V gene, CDR1 is SGHTA and CDR2 is FQGNSA. The CDR3 has 14 amino acids. The V end was cut by 0 bases, the J end by 8 bases, with 11 bases between. CDR3 sequence (DNA): TGTGCCAGCAGCTTAGCTTGGGGAGAGGATGAGCAGTTCTTC. This sequence encodes CASSLAWGEDEQFF.

The rearrangement links TRBV10-3 to TRBJ1-2; 8 bases line up with TRBD1. The CDR3 totals 13 residues. Looked up from germline, CDR1 is ENHRY and CDR2 is SYGVKD. V was pared by 9 bases and J by 0 bases, with 3 bases of the junction left unmatched. The CDR3 DNA is TGTGCCATTGGACAGGGAGCTAACTATGGCTACACCTTC. It codes for CAIGQGANYGYTF.

This clone showed up just once. This chain connects TRBV6-2 or TRBV6-3 to TRBJ2-3; perhaps TRBD2 as D (7 bases). Per germline, CDR1 MNHEY and CDR2 SVGEGT. V was shortened by 6 bases and J by 1 base, with 17 bases between the two germline ends. The CDR3 is 16 amino acids. The CDR3 protein is CASSSPGAGGTDTQYF. CDR3 bases: TGTGCCAGCAGCTCCCCAGGGGCGGGGGGCACAGATACGCAGTATTTT.

The chain recombines TRBV3-1 (or the pseudogene TRBV3-2) with TRBJ2-7, with a weak D call TRBD1 (5 bases). The germline V and J ends were trimmed by 3 bases and 1 base, with 13 bases remaining between them. The CDR3 extends over 15 amino acids. The germline V gene has CDR1 LGHDT and CDR2 YNNKEL (reference sequence). CDR3 sequence (DNA): TGTGCCAGCAGCCAGGGGCAGGCGTCTTCCTACGAGCAGTACTTC. Translated: CASSQGQASSYEQYF.

This clone was picked up one time. The chain joins TRBV7-2 to TRBJ2-3; D may be TRBD1 (6 bases). The germline V gene encodes CDR1 SGHTA and CDR2 FQGNSA. The CDR3 is 13 amino acids. V lost 5 bases, J lost 5 bases, and 11 bases lay in between. The CDR3 sequence is CASSRGGEDTQYF. In DNA form, the CDR3 reads TGTGCCAGCAGCCGAGGGGGTGAAGATACGCAGTATTTT.

The gene calls are TRBV7-9 and TRBJ1-5; no clear D gene. V was cut by 1 base and J by 2 bases, with 15 bases left in between. Germline values: CDR1 SEHNR, CDR2 FQNEAQ (reference sequence). The CDR3 runs 17 residues. The CDR3 protein is CASSLGSSQAGNQPQHF. CDR3 coding DNA: TGTGCCAGCAGCTTAGGGTCCTCCCAAGCCGGCAATCAGCCCCAGCATTTT.

This clone occurred once. The J gene is TRBJ1-1, the V gene TRBV23-1; D unclear. TRBV23-1 is an ORF, with its function uncertain. CDR3 length equals 15 residues. V lost 0 bases to trimming and J lost 1 base, with 9 bases between them. The CDR3 loop reads CASSQSSYSNTEAFF. The CDR3 nucleotides read TGCGCCAGCAGTCAATCCAGTTATTCGAACACTGAAGCTTTCTTT.

The rearrangement links TRBV5-6 to TRBJ2-3; 8 bases are shared with TRBD1. CDR1 is SGHDT and CDR2 is YYEEEE in the germline V gene. This CDR3 region has 16 residues. With V trimmed by 3 bases and J by 4 bases, 10 bases remained unmatched. Here the CDR3 reads CASSWTGLSSSDTQYF. The CDR3 DNA reads as TGTGCCAGCAGCTGGACAGGGTTGAGTTCCTCAGATACGCAGTATTTT.

The gene calls are TRBV11-2 and TRBJ2-2; TRBD2 matches 8 bases. Germline-derived CDR1 and CDR2 are SGHAT and FQNNGV. The junction had 10 bases not matched to a gene; V was cut back by 5 bases and J by 2 bases. The CDR3 length is 17 residues. CDR3 region: CASSPRGGGSNTGELFF. In nucleotides, the CDR3 is TGTGCCAGCAGCCCCAGGGGCGGGGGGTCTAACACCGGGGAGCTGTTTTTT.

The gene calls are TRBV13 and TRBJ2-7; the D is unclear. V was trimmed by 0 bases and J by 3 bases, leaving 15 bases between them. CDR1 PRHDT and CDR2 FYEKMQ come from the germline V gene (reference sequence). This CDR3 has 16 amino acids. This CDR3 is CASSLGGGRRFYEQYF. The DNA of the CDR3 is TGTGCCAGCAGCTTAGGCGGTGGCAGGCGATTCTACGAGCAGTACTTC.

The genes are TRBV30 and TRBJ1-4; D not certain. In germline, CDR1 is GTSNPN, CDR2 SVGIG (reference sequence). Trimming cost V 4 bases and J 4 bases, with 10 bases left between them. CDR3 length equals 13 residues. The CDR3 sequence is CAWNRGNNEKLFF. CDR3 sequence (DNA): TGTGCCTGGAATCGGGGAAATAATGAAAAACTGTTTTTT.

This rearrangement joins TRBV15 to TRBJ2-7, with TRBD1 matching over 10 bases. Trimming cost V 4 bases and J 3 bases; bases outside gene matches: 6. The CDR3 runs to 15 residues. Germline V gene sequence: CDR1 LNHNV, CDR2 YYDKDF (reference sequence). The CDR3 DNA sequence: TGTGCCACCAGCATCCGATGGGACAGGGGCTACGAGCAGTACTTC. Residues: CATSIRWDRGYEQYF. Complete variable domain (other parts from reference TRBV15 and TRBJ2-7): DAMVIQNPRYQVTQFGKPVTLSCSQTLNHNVMYWYQQKSSQAPKLLFHYYDKDFNNEADTPDNFQSRRPNTSFCFLDIRSPGLGDTAMYLCATSIRWDRGYEQYFGPGTRLTVT.

This rearrangement joins TRBV7-2 to TRBJ1-5, with a weak D call TRBD1 (5 bases). V was trimmed by 2 bases and J by 4 bases, leaving 12 bases between them. This CDR3 has 15 amino acids. Germline V lookup: CDR1 SGHTA, CDR2 FQGNSA. DNA of the CDR3: TGTGCCAGCAGCTTACAGCGGGGCCCGAATCAGCCCCAGCATTTT. Translated, it gives CASSLQRGPNQPQHF. The entire variable domain, with the rest obtained from reference TRBV7-2 and TRBJ1-5, is as follows: GAGVSQSPSNKVTEKGKDVELRCDPISGHTALYWYRQSLGQGLEFLIYFQGNSAPDKSGLPSDRFSAERTGGSVSTLTIQRTQQEDSAVYLCASSLQRGPNQPQHFGDGTRLSIL.

The V and J genes are TRBV11-2 and TRBJ2-1; 7 bases agree with TRBD1. From germline, CDR1 is SGHAT and CDR2 FQNNGV. V lost 8 bases and J lost 10; bases outside the gene matches: 8. This CDR3 region has 12 residues. CDR3 nucleotides: TGTGCCAGCCGAGGGGGCTTTTACGAGCAGTTCTTC. It encodes CASRGGFYEQFF. The full variable domain, rest sourced from reference TRBV11-2 and TRBJ2-1, is EAGVAQSPRYKIIEKRQSVAFWCNPISGHATLYWYQQILGQGPKLLIQFQNNGVVDDSQLPKDRFSAERLKGVDSTLKIQPAKLEDSAVYLCASRGGFYEQFFGPGTRLTVL.

The chain carries TRBV5-1 and TRBJ1-3; TRBD1 matches 7 bases. Germline CDR1 SGHRS, CDR2 YFSETQ. The junction had 3 bases not matched to a gene; V was cut back by 0 bases and J by 0 bases. This CDR3 comprises 16 residues. In nucleotides, the CDR3 is TGCGCCAGCAGCTTGGGGGGACAGTCCTCTGGAAACACCATATATTTT. It yields the protein CASSLGGQSSGNTIYF.

The chain combines TRBV2 with TRBJ1-1; 9 bases are a match to TRBD1. The germline V gene has CDR1 SNHLY and CDR2 FYNNEI. Trimming cost V 4 bases and J 3 bases; bases outside gene matches: 3. The CDR3 loop spans 14 amino acids. The CDR3 protein is CASSGDREHTEAFF. Written as DNA, the CDR3 is TGTGCCAGCAGTGGGGACAGGGAGCACACTGAAGCTTTCTTT.

This chain connects TRBV6-5 to TRBJ2-7, with 10 bases matching TRBD1. This CDR3 is built from 15 residues. V shed 7 bases, J shed 4 bases, and the junction held 10 bases outside the gene matches. The germline gives CDR1 MNHEY, CDR2 SVGAGI. The CDR3, as DNA: TGTGCCAGCACCCCGATAAGGGACAGGGGTTACGAGCAGTACTTC. It yields the protein CASTPIRDRGYEQYF.

This chain uses TRBV19 with TRBJ1-5; TRBD1 agrees at 9 bases. From germline, CDR1 is LNHDA and CDR2 SQIVND (reference sequence). Germline trimming cut 3 bases from V and 1 base from J; bases unmatched to any gene: 4. The CDR3 extends over 16 amino acids. CDR3 protein: CASSIWTGVSNQPQHF. The CDR3 DNA sequence: TGTGCCAGTAGTATCTGGACAGGGGTGAGCAATCAGCCCCAGCATTTT.

The rearrangement uses TRBV6-5 and TRBJ1-5, with 7 bases that match TRBD1. Germline V lookup: CDR1 MNHEY, CDR2 SVGAGI. V trimming: 6 bases; J trimming: 0 bases; junction bases outside the gene matches: 5. The CDR3 loop spans 15 amino acids. CDR3 sequence reads: CASSPTGNSNQPQHF. DNA for the CDR3: TGTGCCAGCAGCCCGACAGGGAATAGCAATCAGCCCCAGCATTTT.

This clone is a singleton in its sample. The rearrangement joins TRBV3-1 (or the pseudogene TRBV3-2) to TRBJ1-3, with D perhaps TRBD1 (5 bases). Germline V gene sequence: CDR1 LGHDT, CDR2 YNNKEL (reference sequence). CDR3 size: 19 residues. The V and J ends lost 3 bases and 0 bases respectively, with 21 bases between them. The CDR3 here is CASSHGARWGKGSGNTIYF. The CDR3 nucleotides read TGTGCCAGCAGCCATGGCGCCAGATGGGGCAAAGGCTCTGGAAACACCATATATTTT.

This clone turned up a few times. J is TRBJ2-2 and V is TRBV5-1; maybe TRBD1 (6 bases). CDR1 SGHRS and CDR2 YFSETQ come from the germline V gene. The CDR3 spans 15 residues. V lost 4 bases, J lost 0 bases, and 10 bases lay in between. The CDR3 bases are TGCGCCAGCAGCGTACAGGGCACGAACACCGGGGAGCTGTTTTTT. It is translated as CASSVQGTNTGELFF.

The V gene is TRBV15, the J gene TRBJ1-5; 9 bases align to TRBD1. Germline-derived CDR1 and CDR2 are LNHNV and YYDKDF (reference sequence). This CDR3 is 15 amino acids long. With V trimmed by 2 bases and J by 7 bases, 6 bases remained unmatched. CDR3 amino acids: CATSRFGTGKQPQHF. The CDR3 DNA reads as TGTGCCACCAGCAGATTCGGGACAGGGAAACAGCCCCAGCATTTT.